Reported below is one TCR beta chain. The data were obtained in a study of blood T cell repertoires in COVID-19. V lost 3 bases to trimming and J lost 2 bases, with 7 bases between them. This CDR3 contains 14 residues. CDR1 is SGHTA and CDR2 is FQGNSA in the germline V gene. The repertoire was sequenced with immunoSEQ multiplex PCR; TCRdb's copy has only in-frame clones and lacks some. In the table there are more than 90,000 clones, roughly 90% of which are singletons. Material for sequencing was peripheral blood. The chain carries TRBV7-2 and TRBJ1-4; no firm D call. This TCR was recovered from a human donor in a cohort sampled during active COVID-19. CDR3 sequence: CASSFGRTNEKLFF. Written as DNA, the CDR3 is TGTGCCAGCAGCTTTGGCAGGACTAATGAAAAACTGTTTTTT.